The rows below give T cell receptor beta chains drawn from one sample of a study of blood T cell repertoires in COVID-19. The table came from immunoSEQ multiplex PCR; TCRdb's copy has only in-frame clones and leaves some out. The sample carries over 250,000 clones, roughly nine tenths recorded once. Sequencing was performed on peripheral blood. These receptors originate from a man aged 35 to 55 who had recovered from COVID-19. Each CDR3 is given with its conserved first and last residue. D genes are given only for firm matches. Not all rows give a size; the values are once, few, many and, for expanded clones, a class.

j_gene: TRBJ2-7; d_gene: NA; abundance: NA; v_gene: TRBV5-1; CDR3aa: CASGGYGPAGEQYF; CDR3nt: TGCGCCAGCGGAGGATACGGACCGGCGGGGGAGCAGTACTTC
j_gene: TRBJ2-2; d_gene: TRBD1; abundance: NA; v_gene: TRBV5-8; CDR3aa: CASSSYRGSSGELFF; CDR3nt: TGTGCCAGCAGCTCTTACAGGGGATCTAGCGGGGAGCTGTTTTTT
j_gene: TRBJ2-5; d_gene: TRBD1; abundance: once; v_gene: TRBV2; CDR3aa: CASSRPGTGGGEETQYF; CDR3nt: TGTGCCAGCAGTAGACCCGGGACAGGGGGCGGCGAAGAGACCCAGTACTTC
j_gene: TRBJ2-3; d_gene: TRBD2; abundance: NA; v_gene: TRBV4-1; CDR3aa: CASSQVYRGGRDTQYF; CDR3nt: TGCGCCAGCAGCCAAGTGTATCGGGGGGGCCGGGATACGCAGTATTTT
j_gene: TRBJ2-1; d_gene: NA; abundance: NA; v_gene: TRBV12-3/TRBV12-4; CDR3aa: CASSHTGEQFF; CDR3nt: TGTGCCAGCAGTCACACAGGGGAGCAGTTCTTC
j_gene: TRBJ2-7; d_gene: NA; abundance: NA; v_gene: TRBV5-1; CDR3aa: CASTADSYEQYF; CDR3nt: TGCGCCAGCACGGCGGACTCCTACGAGCAGTACTTC
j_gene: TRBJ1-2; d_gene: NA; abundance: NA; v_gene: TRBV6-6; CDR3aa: CASSPKREGGYTF; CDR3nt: TGTGCCAGCAGTCCTAAGAGGGAAGGTGGCTACACCTTC
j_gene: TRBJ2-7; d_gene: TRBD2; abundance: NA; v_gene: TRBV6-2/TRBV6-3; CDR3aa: CASSYDTLLAGVTEQYF; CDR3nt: TGTGCCAGCAGTTACGATACCCTACTAGCGGGAGTTACCGAGCAGTACTTC
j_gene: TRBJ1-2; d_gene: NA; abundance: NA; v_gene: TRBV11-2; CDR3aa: CASSFGEGPNYGYTF; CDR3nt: TGTGCCAGCAGCTTTGGCGAGGGTCCTAACTATGGCTACACCTTC
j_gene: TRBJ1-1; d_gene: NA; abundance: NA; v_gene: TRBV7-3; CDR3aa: CASRRDTNTEAFF; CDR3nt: TGTGCCAGCAGGAGGGACACGAACACTGAAGCTTTCTTT
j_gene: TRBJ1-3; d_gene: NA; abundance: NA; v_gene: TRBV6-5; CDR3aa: CASSFGGAIYF; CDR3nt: TGTGCCAGCAGTTTTGGGGGGGCCATATATTTT
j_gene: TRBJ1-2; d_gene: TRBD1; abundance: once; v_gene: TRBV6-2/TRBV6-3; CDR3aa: CASSYGGQGNYGYTF; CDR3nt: TGTGCCAGCAGTTATGGCGGACAGGGGAACTATGGCTACACCTTC
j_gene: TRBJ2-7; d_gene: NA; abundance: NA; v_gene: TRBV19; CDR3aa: CASSIGGTAYEQYF; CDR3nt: TGTGCCAGTAGTATAGGCGGGACGGCATACGAGCAGTACTTC